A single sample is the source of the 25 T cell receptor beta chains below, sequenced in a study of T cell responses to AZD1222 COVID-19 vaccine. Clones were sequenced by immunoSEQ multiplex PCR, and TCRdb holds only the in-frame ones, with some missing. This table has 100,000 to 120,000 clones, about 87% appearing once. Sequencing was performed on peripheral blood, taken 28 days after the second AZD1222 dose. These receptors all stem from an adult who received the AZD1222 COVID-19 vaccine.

CDR3 loop: CASKGQPDSNQPQHF. The CDR3 nucleotides read TGTGCCAGTAAGGGACAGCCAGATAGCAATCAGCCCCAGCATTTT. The J gene is TRBJ1-5, the V gene TRBV19; 7 nucleotides agree with TRBD1. Germline-derived CDR1 and CDR2 are LNHDA and SQIVND (reference sequence). The CDR3 length is 15 residues. The V gene end was trimmed by 7 bases and the J gene end by 0 bases; junction bases not matched to a gene: 6.

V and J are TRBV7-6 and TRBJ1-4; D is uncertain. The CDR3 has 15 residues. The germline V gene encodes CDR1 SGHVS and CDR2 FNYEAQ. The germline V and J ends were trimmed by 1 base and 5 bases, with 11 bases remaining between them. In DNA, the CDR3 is TGTGCCAGCAGCTTAGAGGCAGATGACAATGAAAAACTGTTTTTT. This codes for CASSLEADDNEKLFF.

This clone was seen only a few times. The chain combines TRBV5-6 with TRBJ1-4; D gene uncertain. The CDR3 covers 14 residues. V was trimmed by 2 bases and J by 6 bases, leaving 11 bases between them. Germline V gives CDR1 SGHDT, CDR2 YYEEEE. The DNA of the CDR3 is TGTGCCAGCAGCTTTTTGACAAAAGATGAAAAACTGTTTTTT. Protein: CASSFLTKDEKLFF.

The CDR3 sequence: CASSLGPRQGRSYNEQFF. CDR3 in DNA: TGCGCCAGCAGCTTGGGCCCCCGACAGGGGCGGTCCTACAATGAGCAGTTCTTC. The rearrangement uses TRBV5-1 and TRBJ2-1; the match to TRBD1 covers 8 bases. CDR1 is SGHRS and CDR2 is YFSETQ in the germline V gene. The length of the CDR3 is 18 residues. V lost 0 bases, J lost 1 base, and 9 bases stayed unmatched.

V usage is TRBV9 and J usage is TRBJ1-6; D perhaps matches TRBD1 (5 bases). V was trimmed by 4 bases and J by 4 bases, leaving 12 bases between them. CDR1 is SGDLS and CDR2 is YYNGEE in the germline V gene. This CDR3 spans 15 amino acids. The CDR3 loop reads CASSPRGEYNSPLHF. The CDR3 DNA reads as TGTGCCAGCAGCCCTCGGGGCGAGTATAATTCACCCCTCCACTTT.

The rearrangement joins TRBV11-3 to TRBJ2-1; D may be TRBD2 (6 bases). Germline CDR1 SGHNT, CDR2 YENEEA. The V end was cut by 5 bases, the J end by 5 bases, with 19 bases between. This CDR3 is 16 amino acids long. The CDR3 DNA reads TGTGCCAGCAGCCCCGCGGGGCTGGCACTTAACAATGAGCAGTTCTTC. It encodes CASSPAGLALNNEQFF. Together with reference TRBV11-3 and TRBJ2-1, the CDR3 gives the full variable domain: EAGVVQSPRYKIIEKKQPVAFWCNPISGHNTLYWYLQNLGQGPELLIRYENEEAVDDSQLPKDRFSAERLKGVDSTLKIQPAELGDSAVYLCASSPAGLALNNEQFFGPGTRLTVL.

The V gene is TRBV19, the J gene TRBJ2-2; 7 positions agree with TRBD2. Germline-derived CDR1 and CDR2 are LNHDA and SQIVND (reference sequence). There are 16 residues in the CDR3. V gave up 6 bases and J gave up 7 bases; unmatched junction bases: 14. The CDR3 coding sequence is TGTGCCAGTAGGGGGACTACTCTTGGGTTTAGCGGGGAGCTGTTTTTT. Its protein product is CASRGTTLGFSGELFF. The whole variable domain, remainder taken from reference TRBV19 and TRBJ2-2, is DGGITQSPKYLFRKEGQNVTLSCEQNLNHDAMYWYRQDPGQGLRLIYYSQIVNDFQKGDIAEGYSVSREKKESFPLTVTSAQKNPTAFYLCASRGTTLGFSGELFFGEGSRLTVL.

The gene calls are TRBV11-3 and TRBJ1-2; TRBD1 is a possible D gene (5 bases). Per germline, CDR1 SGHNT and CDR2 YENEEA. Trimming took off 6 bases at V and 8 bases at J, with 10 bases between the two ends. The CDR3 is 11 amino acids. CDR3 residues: CASSHGGGYTF. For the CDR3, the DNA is TGTGCCAGCAGTCACGGGGGGGGCTACACCTTC. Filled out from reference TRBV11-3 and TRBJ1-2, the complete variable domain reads EAGVVQSPRYKIIEKKQPVAFWCNPISGHNTLYWYLQNLGQGPELLIRYENEEAVDDSQLPKDRFSAERLKGVDSTLKIQPAELGDSAVYLCASSHGGGYTFGSGTRLTVV.

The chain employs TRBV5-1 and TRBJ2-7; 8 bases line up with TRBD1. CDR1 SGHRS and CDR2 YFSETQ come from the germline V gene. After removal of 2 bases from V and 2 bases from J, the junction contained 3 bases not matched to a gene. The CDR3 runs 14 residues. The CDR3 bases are TGCGCCAGCAGCTTACAGACAGGGGCCTACGAGCAGTACTTC. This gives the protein CASSLQTGAYEQYF.

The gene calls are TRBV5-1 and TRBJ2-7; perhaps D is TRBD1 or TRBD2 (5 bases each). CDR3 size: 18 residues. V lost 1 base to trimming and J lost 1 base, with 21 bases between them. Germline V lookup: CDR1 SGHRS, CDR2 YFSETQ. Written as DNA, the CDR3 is TGCGCCAGCAGCTTGAGGTCGGGGTCGGGGCGGGCATCCTACGAGCAGTACTTC. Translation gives CASSLRSGSGRASYEQYF.

CDR3 sequence (DNA): TGTGCCAGCAGCCGGGGGGGCGGCCAATCCTACGAGCAGTACTTC. Protein sequence: CASSRGGGQSYEQYF. The chain has TRBV5-5 and TRBJ2-7; 8 nucleotides line up with TRBD2. Germline CDR1 reads SGHKS; CDR2 reads YYEKEE (reference sequence). The CDR3 contains 15 residues. Trimming cost V 4 bases and J 1 base; bases outside gene matches: 7.

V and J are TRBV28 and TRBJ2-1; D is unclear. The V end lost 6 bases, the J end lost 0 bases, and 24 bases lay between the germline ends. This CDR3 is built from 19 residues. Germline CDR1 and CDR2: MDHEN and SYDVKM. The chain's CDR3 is CASRTTSMVTSSSYNEQFF. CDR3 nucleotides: TGTGCCAGCAGAACTACCTCAATGGTGACTTCTAGCTCCTACAATGAGCAGTTCTTC. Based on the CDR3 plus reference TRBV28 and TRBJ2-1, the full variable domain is DVKVTQSSRYLVKRTGEKVFLECVQDMDHENMFWYRQDPGLGLRLIYFSYDVKMKEKGDIPEGYSVSREKKERFSLILESASTNQTSMYLCASRTTSMVTSSSYNEQFFGPGTRLTVL.

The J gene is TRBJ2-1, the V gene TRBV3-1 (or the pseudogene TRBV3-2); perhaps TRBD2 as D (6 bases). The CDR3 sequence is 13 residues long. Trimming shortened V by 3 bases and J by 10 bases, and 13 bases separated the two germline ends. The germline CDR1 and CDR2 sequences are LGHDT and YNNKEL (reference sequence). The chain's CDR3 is CASSHETSGEQFF. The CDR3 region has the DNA TGTGCCAGCAGCCACGAGACTAGTGGGGAGCAGTTCTTC.

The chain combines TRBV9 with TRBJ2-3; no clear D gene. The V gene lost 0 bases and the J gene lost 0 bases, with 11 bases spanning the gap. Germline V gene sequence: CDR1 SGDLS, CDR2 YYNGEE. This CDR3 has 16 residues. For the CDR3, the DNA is TGTGCCAGCAGCGTAGGGGTGTCCTCTAGCACAGATACGCAGTATTTT. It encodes CASSVGVSSSTDTQYF.

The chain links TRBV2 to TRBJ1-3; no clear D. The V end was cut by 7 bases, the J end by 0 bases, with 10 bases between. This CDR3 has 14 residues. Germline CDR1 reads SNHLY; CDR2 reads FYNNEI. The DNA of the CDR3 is TGTGCCAGCAAGTATTCGTCCTCTGGAAACACCATATATTTT. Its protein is CASKYSSSGNTIYF.

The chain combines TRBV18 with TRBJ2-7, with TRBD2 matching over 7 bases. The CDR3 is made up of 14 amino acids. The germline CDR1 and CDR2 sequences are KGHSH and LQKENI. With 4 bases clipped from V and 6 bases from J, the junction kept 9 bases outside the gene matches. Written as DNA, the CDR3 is TGTGCCAGCTCACGGGGGGGAAGAGGGCCCGAGCAGTACTTC. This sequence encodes CASSRGGRGPEQYF.

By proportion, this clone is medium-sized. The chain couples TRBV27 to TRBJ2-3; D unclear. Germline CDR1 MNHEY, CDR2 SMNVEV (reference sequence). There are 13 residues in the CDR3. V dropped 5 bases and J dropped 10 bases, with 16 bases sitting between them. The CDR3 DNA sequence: TGTGCCAGCAGTACCCGACCCCCGACGTCGCAGTATTTT. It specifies CASSTRPPTSQYF.

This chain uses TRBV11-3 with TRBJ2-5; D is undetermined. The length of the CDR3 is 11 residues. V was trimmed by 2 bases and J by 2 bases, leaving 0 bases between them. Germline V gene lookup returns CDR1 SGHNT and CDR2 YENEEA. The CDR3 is CASSLQETQYF. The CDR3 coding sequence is TGTGCCAGCAGCTTACAAGAGACCCAGTACTTC.

CDR3 amino acids: CASSEARDYEQYF. CDR3 sequence (DNA): TGTGCCAGCAGTGAAGCCCGGGACTACGAGCAGTACTTC. The genes are TRBV6-1 and TRBJ2-7, with D perhaps matching TRBD2 (5 bases). Trimming cost V 0 bases and J 3 bases, with 6 bases left between them. Germline V CDR1 and CDR2: MNHNS, SASEGT. The CDR3 contains 13 residues.

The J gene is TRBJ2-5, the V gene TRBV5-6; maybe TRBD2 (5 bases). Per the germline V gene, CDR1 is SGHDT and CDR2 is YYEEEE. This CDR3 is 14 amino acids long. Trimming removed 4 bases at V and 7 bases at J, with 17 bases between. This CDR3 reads CASSPTLVEGTQYF. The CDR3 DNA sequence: TGTGCCAGCAGCCCGACGTTGGTCGAGGGGACCCAGTACTTC.

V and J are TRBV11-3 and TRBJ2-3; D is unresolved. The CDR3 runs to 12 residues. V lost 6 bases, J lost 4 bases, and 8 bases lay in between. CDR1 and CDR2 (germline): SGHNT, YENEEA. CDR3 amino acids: CASRFSPDTQYF. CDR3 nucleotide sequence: TGTGCCAGCAGATTCAGCCCAGATACGCAGTATTTT.

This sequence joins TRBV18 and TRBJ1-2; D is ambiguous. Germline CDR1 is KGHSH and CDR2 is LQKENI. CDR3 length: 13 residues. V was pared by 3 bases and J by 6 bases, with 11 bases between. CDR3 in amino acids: CASSPLPVDGYTF. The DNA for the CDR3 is TGTGCCAGCTCACCTTTGCCCGTTGATGGCTACACCTTC.

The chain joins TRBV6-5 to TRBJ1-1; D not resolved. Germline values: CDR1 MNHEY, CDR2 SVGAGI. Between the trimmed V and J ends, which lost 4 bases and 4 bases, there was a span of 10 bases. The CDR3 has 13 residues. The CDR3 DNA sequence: TGTGCCAGCAGTTCCCATTTGGGCACTGAAGCTTTCTTT. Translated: CASSSHLGTEAFF.

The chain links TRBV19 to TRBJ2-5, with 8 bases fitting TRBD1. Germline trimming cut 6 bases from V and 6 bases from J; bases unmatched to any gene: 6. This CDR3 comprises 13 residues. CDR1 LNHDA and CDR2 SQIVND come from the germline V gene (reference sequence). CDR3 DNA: TGTGCCAGTAGGGACAGGGCCGGGAAGACCCAGTACTTC. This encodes CASRDRAGKTQYF. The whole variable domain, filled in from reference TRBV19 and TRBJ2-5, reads DGGITQSPKYLFRKEGQNVTLSCEQNLNHDAMYWYRQDPGQGLRLIYYSQIVNDFQKGDIAEGYSVSREKKESFPLTVTSAQKNPTAFYLCASRDRAGKTQYFGPGTRLLVL.

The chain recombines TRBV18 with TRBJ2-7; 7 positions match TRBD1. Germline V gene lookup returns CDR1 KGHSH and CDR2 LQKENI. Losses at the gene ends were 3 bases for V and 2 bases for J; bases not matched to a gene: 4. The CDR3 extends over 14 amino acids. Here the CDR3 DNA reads TGTGCCAGCTCACCCAGACAGGGCCCCTACGAGCAGTACTTC. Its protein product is CASSPRQGPYEQYF.